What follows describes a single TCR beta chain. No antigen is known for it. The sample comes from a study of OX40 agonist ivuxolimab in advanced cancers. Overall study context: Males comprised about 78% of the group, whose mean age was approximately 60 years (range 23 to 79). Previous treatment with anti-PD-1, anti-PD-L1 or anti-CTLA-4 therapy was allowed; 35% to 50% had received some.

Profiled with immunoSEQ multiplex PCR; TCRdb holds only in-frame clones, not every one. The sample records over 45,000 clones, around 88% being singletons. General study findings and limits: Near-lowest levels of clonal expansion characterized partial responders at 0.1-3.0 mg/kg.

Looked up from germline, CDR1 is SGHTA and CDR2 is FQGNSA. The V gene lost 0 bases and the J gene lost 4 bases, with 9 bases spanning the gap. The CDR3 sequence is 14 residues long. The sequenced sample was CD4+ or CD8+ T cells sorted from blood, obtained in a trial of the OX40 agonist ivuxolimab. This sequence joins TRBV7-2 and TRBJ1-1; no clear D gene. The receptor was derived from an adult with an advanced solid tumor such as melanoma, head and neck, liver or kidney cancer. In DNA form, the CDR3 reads TGTGCCAGCAGCTTAGCGCGTCAGAGCACTGAAGCTTTCTTT. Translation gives CASSLARQSTEAFF.